This TCR beta chain was captured by sequencing in a study of blood T cells in healthy people across ages. Study results and limitations: It was not possible, with unsorted PBMCs, to conclusively compare naive and antigen-experienced cells.

This clonotype has only a few counts. Its target is unknown. Donors ranged from about 6 to 90 years old and were healthy Caucasians in Russia. Each sample provided at least 5.5 micrograms of extracted total RNA. Alongside a J-beta primer mix, a sample-barcoded 5' primer served in a second PCR lasting roughly 7 to 11 cycles. Via MiXCR, TCRdb re-called the 5' RACE reads, giving one row per CDR3 protein. The data show 550,000 to 750,000 distinct CDR3 sequences, about 21% seen once. This clonotype originated in a man between 65 and 85 years old in good health. The sample was blood.

CDR3 coding DNA: TGTGCCAGCAGCTTAGACAGGGGGGACATTCAGTACTTC. Its protein product is CASSLDRGDIQYF. The rearrangement links TRBV7-9 to TRBJ2-4, with TRBD1 identical over 8 bases. The J segment lost 8 bases and the V segment lost 1 base, leaving 1 base of the junction unmatched. The CDR3 consists of 13 residues. Per the germline V gene, CDR1 is SEHNR and CDR2 is FQNEAQ (reference sequence).